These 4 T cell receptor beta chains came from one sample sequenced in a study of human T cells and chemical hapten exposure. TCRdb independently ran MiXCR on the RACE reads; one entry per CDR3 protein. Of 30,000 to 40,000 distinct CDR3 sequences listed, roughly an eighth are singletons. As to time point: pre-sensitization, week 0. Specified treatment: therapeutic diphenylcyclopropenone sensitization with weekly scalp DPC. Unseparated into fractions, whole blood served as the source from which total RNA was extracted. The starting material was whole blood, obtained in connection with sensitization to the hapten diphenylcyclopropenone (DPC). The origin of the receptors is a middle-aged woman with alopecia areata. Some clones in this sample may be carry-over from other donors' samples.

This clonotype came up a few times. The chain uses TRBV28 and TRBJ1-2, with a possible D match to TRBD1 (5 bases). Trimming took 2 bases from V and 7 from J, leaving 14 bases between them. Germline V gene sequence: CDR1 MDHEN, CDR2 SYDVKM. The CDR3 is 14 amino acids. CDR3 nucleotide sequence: TGTGCCAGCAGTTTAGGGGCCAGGGTATCTGGCTACACCTTC. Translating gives CASSLGARVSGYTF.

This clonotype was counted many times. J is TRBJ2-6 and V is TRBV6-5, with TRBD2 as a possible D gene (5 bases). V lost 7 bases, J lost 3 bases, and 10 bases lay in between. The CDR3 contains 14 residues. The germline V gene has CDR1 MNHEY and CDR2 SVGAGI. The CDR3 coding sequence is TGTGCCAGCACCGCGGGTGGTGGGGCCAACGTCCTGACTTTC. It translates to CASTAGGGANVLTF.

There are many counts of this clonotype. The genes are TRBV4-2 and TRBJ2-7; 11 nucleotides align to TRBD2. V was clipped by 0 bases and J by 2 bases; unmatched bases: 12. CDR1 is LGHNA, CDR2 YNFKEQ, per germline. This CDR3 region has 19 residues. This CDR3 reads CASSQDLTSGSKNPYEQYF. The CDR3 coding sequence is TGTGCCAGCAGCCAAGATCTTACTAGCGGGAGTAAGAATCCCTACGAGCAGTACTTC.

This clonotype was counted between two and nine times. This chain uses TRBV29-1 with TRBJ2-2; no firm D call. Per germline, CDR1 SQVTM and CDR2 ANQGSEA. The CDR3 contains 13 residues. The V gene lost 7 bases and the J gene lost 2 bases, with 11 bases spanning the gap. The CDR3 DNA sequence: TGCAGCGCCCAGAAAGAAAACACCGGGGAGCTGTTTTTT. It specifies CSAQKENTGELFF.